The TCR beta chain under discussion was sequenced for a study of tumor-infiltrating lymphocytes in primary liver carcinoma. Study details: The tumors ranged from roughly 4.2 to 10 cm across and fell within stage T1-T3 N0M0.

The germline V gene has CDR1 MNHNY and CDR2 SVGAGI (reference sequence). CDR3 length: 11 amino acids. V was clipped by 5 bases and J by 6 bases, with 7 bases between them. Making TCR beta cDNA involved roughly 0.55 ug total RNA and a constant-region primer. Three nested multiplex PCR rounds, a slightly modified ARM-PCR, produced the libraries for TCR beta. TRBV1-TRBV30 forward and Cbeta reverse primers drove the first two approximately 11-cycle rounds. TCRdb re-analysed the multiplex PCR reads in MiXCR, keeping a single row per CDR3 protein. Of about 26,000 distinct CDR3 sequences listed, over 65% are singletons. Unsorted bulk tissue (roughly 19-31 mg) underwent RNA and DNA co-extraction. Judged by abundance, this clonotype is medium-sized (0.01 to 0.1%).

The chain uses TRBV6-6 and TRBJ1-1; D possibly corresponds to TRBD1 (5 bases). The sequenced sample was liver tumor tissue from sampling region 3. Specified subset: tumor region T3, left-lateral pole. The source is a man aged 35-49 years with primary liver carcinoma and hepatitis B virus infection. The CDR3 loop reads CASSGGAEAFF. The CDR3 coding sequence is TGTGCCAGCAGTGGGGGGGCTGAAGCTTTCTTT.